These T cell receptor beta chains were read from a single sample in a study of T cell changes during pregnancy in multiple sclerosis. Some clones are missing from TCRdb's copy, which holds only in-frame ones; the method was immunoSEQ multiplex PCR. Of about 57,000 clones in the sample, approximately 90% were seen once. This sample comprised peripheral blood, obtained after pregnancy. These receptors were collected from a female donor in good health, enrolled as a control in a pregnancy study. CDR3s include the opening cysteine and the closing phenylalanine or tryptophan. D genes are given only for firm matches. Expanded clones are given a class, and other clones once, few, many or no size at all.

d_gene: -; j_gene: TRBJ2-5; abundance: -; v_gene: TRBV7-2; CDR3nt: TGTGCCAGCAGCTTTATGGAGGGGGGGGAAGAGACCCAGTACTTC; CDR3aa: CASSFMEGGEETQYF
d_gene: TRBD2; j_gene: TRBJ2-1; abundance: -; v_gene: TRBV11-2; CDR3nt: TGTGCCAGCAGCTTAGAGCTAGCGGCATACAATGAGCAGTTCTTC; CDR3aa: CASSLELAAYNEQFF
d_gene: -; j_gene: TRBJ1-6; abundance: -; v_gene: TRBV4-3; CDR3nt: TGCGCCAGCAGCCAAGATGGAACAGGGAATAATTCACCCCTCCACTTT; CDR3aa: CASSQDGTGNNSPLHF
d_gene: -; j_gene: TRBJ1-3; abundance: -; v_gene: TRBV5-4; CDR3nt: TGTGCCAGCAGCATACAGGGAAACACCATATATTTT; CDR3aa: CASSIQGNTIYF
d_gene: TRBD1; j_gene: TRBJ1-6; abundance: -; v_gene: TRBV25-1; CDR3nt: TGTGCCAGCAGGACAGGGGGCGTTTCACCCCTCCACTTT; CDR3aa: CASRTGGVSPLHF
d_gene: TRBD1; j_gene: TRBJ1-1; abundance: -; v_gene: TRBV11-3; CDR3nt: TGTGCCAGCAGCTTAGCGTTACAGGGGCTAGAAGCTTTCTTT; CDR3aa: CASSLALQGLEAFF
d_gene: TRBD1; j_gene: TRBJ1-3; abundance: -; v_gene: TRBV18; CDR3nt: TGTGCCAGCTCACGGCCCGGGACAGGGACCTCTGGAAACACCATATATTTT; CDR3aa: CASSRPGTGTSGNTIYF
d_gene: -; j_gene: TRBJ2-3; abundance: few; v_gene: TRBV6-5; CDR3nt: TGTGCCAGCAGTTTAACAGGTGTGGTTACAGATACGCAGTATTTT; CDR3aa: CASSLTGVVTDTQYF
d_gene: TRBD2; j_gene: TRBJ2-7; abundance: -; v_gene: TRBV19; CDR3nt: TGTGCCAGTAGGGTAGCGGGAGGTCCCTACGAGCAGTACTTC; CDR3aa: CASRVAGGPYEQYF
d_gene: -; j_gene: TRBJ2-5; abundance: -; v_gene: TRBV5-6; CDR3nt: TGTGCCAGCAGCTTCAGCCCGGTTGCGAGGGAGACCCAGTACTTC; CDR3aa: CASSFSPVARETQYF
d_gene: -; j_gene: TRBJ1-3; abundance: -; v_gene: TRBV14; CDR3nt: TGTGCCAGCAGCCATACAGTTAACACTGGAAACACCATATATTTT; CDR3aa: CASSHTVNTGNTIYF
d_gene: -; j_gene: TRBJ1-2; abundance: -; v_gene: TRBV9; CDR3nt: TGTGCCAGCAGCGTAGGCCCCTCAGGCTATGGCTACACCTTC; CDR3aa: CASSVGPSGYGYTF
d_gene: -; j_gene: TRBJ1-2; abundance: -; v_gene: TRBV6-5; CDR3nt: TGTGCCAGCAGTTACTCTTCGGGGTCACAAAGCTACACCTTC; CDR3aa: CASSYSSGSQSYTF
d_gene: -; j_gene: TRBJ2-2; abundance: medium-sized; v_gene: TRBV6-4; CDR3nt: TGTGCCAGCAGTGACTCAGCCACCGGGGAGCTGTTTTTT; CDR3aa: CASSDSATGELFF
d_gene: TRBD2; j_gene: TRBJ2-3; abundance: -; v_gene: TRBV10-3; CDR3nt: TGTGCCATCAGGGCGGCTAGCGGGAGGTCCCTTACTAGCACAGATACGCAGTATTTT; CDR3aa: CAIRAASGRSLTSTDTQYF
d_gene: -; j_gene: TRBJ1-5; abundance: -; v_gene: TRBV19; CDR3nt: TGTGCCAGTGGCTGGGACACCAATCAGCCCCAGCATTTT; CDR3aa: CASGWDTNQPQHF
d_gene: TRBD2; j_gene: TRBJ2-2; abundance: -; v_gene: TRBV5-5; CDR3nt: TGTGCCAGCAGCCCTAGCGGGGGGACGAACACCGGGGAGCTGTTTTTT; CDR3aa: CASSPSGGTNTGELFF
d_gene: TRBD2; j_gene: TRBJ2-2; abundance: -; v_gene: TRBV7-3; CDR3nt: TGTGCCAGCAGCCTTACCAATCCTACGACTAGCGGGAGAGGGCCCGGGGAGCTGTTTTTT; CDR3aa: CASSLTNPTTSGRGPGELFF
d_gene: -; j_gene: TRBJ1-2; abundance: once; v_gene: TRBV27; CDR3nt: TGTGCCAGCAGTCCCTTCCCAGGAGGTTCATATGGCTACACCTTC; CDR3aa: CASSPFPGGSYGYTF
d_gene: TRBD1; j_gene: TRBJ2-7; abundance: -; v_gene: TRBV11-2; CDR3nt: TGTGCCAGCAGCTTCGGCAGGACAGGGAGTACGGACGAGCAGTACTTC; CDR3aa: CASSFGRTGSTDEQYF
d_gene: TRBD1; j_gene: TRBJ1-2; abundance: -; v_gene: TRBV7-9; CDR3nt: TGTGCCAGCAGCGCACGGGACAGAAGACACTATGGCTACACCTTC; CDR3aa: CASSARDRRHYGYTF
d_gene: -; j_gene: TRBJ1-6; abundance: -; v_gene: TRBV5-1; CDR3nt: TGCGCCAGCAGCTTGGGCAGCGATTATAATTCACCCCTCCACTTT; CDR3aa: CASSLGSDYNSPLHF
d_gene: TRBD2; j_gene: TRBJ2-5; abundance: -; v_gene: TRBV13; CDR3nt: TGTGCCAGCAGCCCGAAACTAGCGGGGGGGCCTGAGGAGACCCAGTACTTC; CDR3aa: CASSPKLAGGPEETQYF
d_gene: -; j_gene: TRBJ2-1; abundance: -; v_gene: TRBV12-5; CDR3nt: TGTGCTAGTGGTTTTCTAGGGAGTAACTACAATGAGCAGTTCTTC; CDR3aa: CASGFLGSNYNEQFF
d_gene: -; j_gene: TRBJ1-1; abundance: -; v_gene: TRBV11-2; CDR3nt: TGTGCCAGCAGCTTAGATCCCCACCCATCGAGCGGAGCTTTCTTT; CDR3aa: CASSLDPHPSSGAFF
d_gene: TRBD1; j_gene: TRBJ1-1; abundance: -; v_gene: TRBV30; CDR3nt: TGTGCCTGGAGTGTAGCAGGGGGGAACACTGAAGCTTTCTTT; CDR3aa: CAWSVAGGNTEAFF
d_gene: -; j_gene: TRBJ1-2; abundance: -; v_gene: TRBV10-3; CDR3nt: TGTGCCATCAGTGTGGACGAGGGAGGCTACACCTTC; CDR3aa: CAISVDEGGYTF
d_gene: TRBD1; j_gene: TRBJ2-2; abundance: -; v_gene: TRBV19; CDR3nt: TGTGCCAGCCAGAAGGGGACAGCGAACACCGGGGAGCTGTTTTTT; CDR3aa: CASQKGTANTGELFF
d_gene: -; j_gene: TRBJ2-2; abundance: -; v_gene: TRBV9; CDR3nt: TGTGCCAGCAGCGCCTATTTACAGGGAAACGGGGAGCTGTTTTTT; CDR3aa: CASSAYLQGNGELFF
d_gene: -; j_gene: TRBJ2-7; abundance: -; v_gene: TRBV7-9; CDR3nt: TGTGCCAGCAGCTTTGAAGGGGGCTCCTACGAGCAGTACTTC; CDR3aa: CASSFEGGSYEQYF
d_gene: -; j_gene: TRBJ1-2; abundance: -; v_gene: TRBV6-6; CDR3nt: TGTGCCAGCAATATGATGGGGGGTGCTAACTATGGCTACACCTTC; CDR3aa: CASNMMGGANYGYTF
d_gene: -; j_gene: TRBJ1-5; abundance: -; v_gene: TRBV27; CDR3nt: TGTGCCAGCAGTCAGGACAGTGGCAATCAGCCCCAGCATTTT; CDR3aa: CASSQDSGNQPQHF
d_gene: -; j_gene: TRBJ2-3; abundance: -; v_gene: TRBV6-4; CDR3nt: TGTGCCAGCAGGGTATTATCAGGGGCTAGCACAGATACGCAGTATTTT; CDR3aa: CASRVLSGASTDTQYF
d_gene: -; j_gene: TRBJ2-2; abundance: -; v_gene: TRBV14; CDR3nt: TGTGCCAGCAGCCAAGTACAGGCGAACACCGGGGAGCTGTTTTTT; CDR3aa: CASSQVQANTGELFF